One sample yielded the 23 T cell receptor beta chains listed below, sequenced in a study of blood T cell repertoires in COVID-19. The method was immunoSEQ multiplex PCR; TCRdb's version includes in-frame clones alone and lacks a portion of them. The sample includes 300,000 to 350,000 clones, approximately 90% of them seen just once. Sequencing was performed on peripheral blood. The receptors derive from a woman aged 30 to 39 with COVID-19, enrolled during active disease.

This chain uses TRBV5-1 with TRBJ2-2; 8 bases map to TRBD2. Germline V gene lookup returns CDR1 SGHRS and CDR2 YFSETQ. The CDR3 runs to 16 residues. Trimming took 0 bases from V and 2 from J; bases not matched to a gene: 3. The CDR3 loop is CASSLGSGANTGELFF. In DNA, the CDR3 is TGCGCCAGCAGCTTGGGTAGCGGGGCCAACACCGGGGAGCTGTTTTTT.

The V call is TRBV7-9, the J call TRBJ2-1, with 12 bases lining up with TRBD2. Germline assignment: CDR1 SEHNR and CDR2 FQNEAQ (reference sequence). This CDR3 is built from 18 residues. J lost 7 bases, V lost 5 bases, and 15 bases had no gene match. The CDR3: CASSPLLPGLAGVNEQFF. CDR3 coding DNA: TGTGCCAGCAGCCCCCTGCTCCCGGGACTAGCGGGCGTAAATGAGCAGTTCTTC.

The chain carries TRBV19 and TRBJ1-2; possible D gene TRBD1, 6 bases. The CDR3 totals 16 residues. The germline gives CDR1 LNHDA, CDR2 SQIVND (reference sequence). With 0 bases removed from V and 4 bases from J, the gap between germline ends came to 15 bases. CDR3 DNA: TGTGCCAGTAGTATAGATTTCGCAGGGGAACTCTATGGCTACACCTTC. Translation gives CASSIDFAGELYGYTF.

The gene calls are TRBV3-1 (or the pseudogene TRBV3-2) and TRBJ2-3; 8 bases match TRBD2. This CDR3 has 14 residues. V dropped 5 bases and J dropped 0; count of bases not matched to a gene: 1. Per germline, CDR1 LGHDT and CDR2 YNNKEL (reference sequence). The DNA for the CDR3 is TGTGCCAGCAGCTTAGCGGGGAGCACAGATACGCAGTATTTT. This encodes CASSLAGSTDTQYF.

V is TRBV2 and J is TRBJ1-1; D possibly corresponds to TRBD1 (5 bases). This CDR3 region has 13 residues. CDR1 is SNHLY and CDR2 is FYNNEI in the germline V gene. V lost 7 bases to trimming and J lost 1 base, with 10 bases between them. The CDR3 DNA reads TGTGCCAGCAAAGCGGGACGGAACACTGAAGCTTTCTTT. This sequence encodes CASKAGRNTEAFF.

The chain joins TRBV27 to TRBJ1-2, with D unclear. Looked up from germline, CDR1 is MNHEY and CDR2 is SMNVEV (reference sequence). The CDR3 is 16 residues long. V lost 1 base and J 0 bases, leaving 12 bases between the germline ends. The CDR3 coding sequence is TGTGCCAGCAGTTTATTGGCCAGTAATTCTAACTATGGCTACACCTTC. Residues: CASSLLASNSNYGYTF.

The V and J genes are TRBV28 and TRBJ1-4, with 8 bases fitting TRBD1. The CDR3 covers 15 residues. CDR1 is MDHEN, CDR2 SYDVKM, per germline. The ends lost 5 bases at V and 4 bases at J; junction bases unmatched: 6. The CDR3 DNA sequence: TGTGCCAGCAGTACACGGACAGGGATTAATGAAAAACTGTTTTTT. This sequence encodes CASSTRTGINEKLFF.

The gene calls are TRBV4-2 and TRBJ2-3; 9 bases are a match to TRBD2. This CDR3 region has 16 residues. The V segment lost 0 bases and the J segment 4 bases; nucleotides outside the gene matches: 5. Germline V CDR1 and CDR2: LGHNA, YNFKEQ. The CDR3 coding sequence is TGTGCCAGCAGCCAAGAGGGTAGCGGGGGAGCAGATACGCAGTATTTT. Its protein is CASSQEGSGGADTQYF.

The chain employs TRBV7-8 and TRBJ1-1; D remains ambiguous. Trimming pared 5 bases from V and 1 base from J, leaving 11 bases between. The CDR3 is 14 amino acids. From germline, CDR1 is SGHVS and CDR2 FQNEAQ. CDR3 residues: CASSLARGNTEAFF. CDR3 nucleotide sequence: TGTGCCAGCAGCCTTGCTAGAGGGAACACTGAAGCTTTCTTT. Full variable domain (outside the CDR3, taken from reference TRBV7-8 and TRBJ1-1): GAGVSQSPRYKVAKRGQDVALRCDPISGHVSLFWYQQALGQGPEFLTYFQNEAQLDKSGLPSDRFFAERPEGSVSTLKIQRTQQEDSAVYLCASSLARGNTEAFFGQGTRLTVV.

A single count supports this clone. The chain links TRBV28 to TRBJ2-7, with no clear D. The CDR3 is made up of 13 amino acids. The germline CDR1 and CDR2 sequences are MDHEN and SYDVKM. V gave up 4 bases and J gave up 0 bases, with 7 bases separating them. The CDR3 is CASSSHSSYEQYV. CDR3 nucleotides: TGTGCCAGCAGTTCCCACAGCTCCTACGAGCAGTACGTC.

V and J are TRBV7-8 and TRBJ1-1, with D possibly being TRBD1 (6 bases). This CDR3 contains 15 residues. The germline V gene has CDR1 SGHVS and CDR2 FQNEAQ. V was cut by 5 bases and J by 1 base, with 14 bases left in between. CDR3 DNA: TGTGCCAGCAGCACTTACAGGGTACGGAACACTGAAGCTTTCTTT. This gives the protein CASSTYRVRNTEAFF.

This chain connects TRBV15 to TRBJ2-1, with TRBD1 matching over 7 bases. The germline V gene encodes CDR1 LNHNV and CDR2 YYDKDF (reference sequence). The CDR3 sequence is 19 residues long. J lost 8 bases, V lost 3 bases, and 22 bases had no gene match. The CDR3 spells CATSSPQRGGSRGWDEQFF. The CDR3 DNA reads TGTGCCACCAGCAGCCCCCAGCGAGGGGGCTCAAGGGGATGGGATGAGCAGTTCTTC.

V gene TRBV7-8 combines with J gene TRBJ2-3; tentatively, D is TRBD1 (6 bases). Trimming left V 5 bases short and J 3 bases short, with 15 bases between. CDR1 and CDR2 from the germline V gene are SGHVS and FQNEAQ. The CDR3 covers 15 residues. This CDR3 reads CASSVVGAGTDTQYF. CDR3 coding DNA: TGTGCCAGCAGCGTCGTGGGGGCTGGGACAGATACGCAGTATTTT.

The chain is built from TRBV4-1 and TRBJ2-7; 7 bases match TRBD1. V was pared by 4 bases and J by 0 bases, with 6 bases of the junction left unmatched. The CDR3 has 15 residues. Per germline, CDR1 MGHRA and CDR2 YSYEKL. CDR3 loop: CASSLGQDFSYEQYF. In DNA, the CDR3 is TGCGCCAGCAGCCTAGGACAGGACTTCTCCTACGAGCAGTACTTC.

The V and J genes are TRBV2 and TRBJ2-1; 7 nucleotides line up with TRBD2. The trim removed 1 base at V and 4 bases at J, leaving 7 bases unmatched. Looked up from germline, CDR1 is SNHLY and CDR2 is FYNNEI. The CDR3 has 16 residues. CDR3 in amino acids: CASSEGPGGGYNEQFF. In DNA form, the CDR3 reads TGTGCCAGCAGTGAAGGGCCGGGCGGGGGATACAATGAGCAGTTCTTC.

The chain couples TRBV9 to TRBJ2-2; 9 nucleotides align to TRBD1. The CDR3 is 16 amino acids. With 0 bases clipped from V and 5 bases from J, the junction kept 5 bases outside the gene matches. Germline V gene lookup returns CDR1 SGDLS and CDR2 YYNGEE. CDR3: CASSVGTGASTGELFF. The CDR3, as DNA: TGTGCCAGCAGCGTAGGGACAGGGGCCTCTACCGGGGAGCTGTTTTTT. Using reference TRBV9 and TRBJ2-2 for the parts outside the CDR3, the full variable domain is DSGVTQTPKHLITATGQRVTLRCSPRSGDLSVYWYQQSLDQGLQFLIQYYNGEERAKGNILERFSAQQFPDLHSELNLSSLELGDSALYFCASSVGTGASTGELFFGEGSRLTVL.

As for this clone: At the DNA level, this CDR3 is encoded by other sequences in the same sample as well. V is TRBV27 and J is TRBJ2-1; 7 positions match TRBD2. The CDR3 has 13 amino acids. Germline V gene data show CDR1 as MNHEY and CDR2 as SMNVEV (reference sequence). Trimming removed 1 base from V and 7 bases from J; junction bases left unmatched: 1. CDR3 loop: CASSLLGGNEQFF. For the CDR3, the DNA is TGTGCCAGCAGTTTATTGGGGGGGAATGAGCAGTTCTTC.

This clone has a single count. The chain links TRBV18 to TRBJ2-2; D may be TRBD2 (6 bases). Germline V gives CDR1 KGHSH, CDR2 LQKENI. The V and J ends lost 3 bases and 5 bases respectively, with 13 bases between them. The CDR3 has 15 residues. CDR3 sequence (DNA): TGTGCCAGCTCACCTGCGCAGGGAGGTACCGGGGAGCTGTTTTTT. Amino acids: CASSPAQGGTGELFF.

This clone was detected only a few times. The rearrangement joins TRBV5-1 to TRBJ1-1; 9 bases are shared with TRBD1. The CDR3 loop spans 14 amino acids. V lost 0 bases to trimming and J lost 4 bases; unmatched junction nucleotides: 1. Germline lookup yields CDR1 SGHRS and CDR2 YFSETQ. The CDR3 loop is CASSLDRGLTEAFF. The CDR3 bases are TGCGCCAGCAGCTTGGACAGGGGGCTCACTGAAGCTTTCTTT. Full variable domain (missing parts from reference TRBV5-1 and TRBJ1-1): KAGVTQTPRYLIKTRGQQVTLSCSPISGHRSVSWYQQTPGQGLQFLFEYFSETQRNKGNFPGRFSGRQFSNSRSEMNVSTLELGDSALYLCASSLDRGLTEAFFGQGTRLTVV.

The rearrangement links TRBV5-6 to TRBJ2-7; 10 bases align to TRBD1. Germline values: CDR1 SGHDT, CDR2 YYEEEE. V was pared by 2 bases and J by 4 bases, with 3 bases of the junction left unmatched. The CDR3 extends over 14 amino acids. CDR3 DNA: TGTGCCAGCAGCTTTTGGGACAGGGGTTACGAGCAGTACTTC. Amino acids: CASSFWDRGYEQYF.

The J gene is TRBJ1-6, the V gene TRBV19; D unclear. The V gene lost 4 bases and the J gene lost 10 bases, with 8 bases spanning the gap. This CDR3 has 12 residues. CDR1 is LNHDA and CDR2 is SQIVND in the germline V gene (reference sequence). CDR3 coding DNA: TGTGCCAGTAGTAGCAGGTCCTCACCCCTCCACTTT. It yields the protein CASSSRSSPLHF.

This rearrangement joins TRBV9 to TRBJ2-1, with a weak D call TRBD2 (6 bases). Trimming shortened V by 4 bases and J by 8 bases, and 19 bases separated the two germline ends. The CDR3 contains 15 residues. The germline V gene has CDR1 SGDLS and CDR2 YYNGEE. The DNA for the CDR3 is TGTGCCAGCAGCCTCGGGGACTGGGGAGTCGATGAGCAGTTCTTC. Translated, it gives CASSLGDWGVDEQFF.

CDR3 nucleotide sequence: TGTGCCAGTCTAGGGACAGGGTTCTATGGCTACACCTTC. Translated, it gives CASLGTGFYGYTF. The V and J genes are TRBV6-5 and TRBJ1-2; TRBD1 aligns across 9 bases. This CDR3 spans 13 amino acids. V shed 9 bases, J shed 4 bases, and the junction held 6 bases outside the gene matches. Germline V CDR1 and CDR2: MNHEY, SVGAGI.